This entry concerns a single TCR beta chain. The CDR3 consists of 14 residues. CDR1 SEHNR and CDR2 FQNEAQ come from the germline V gene (reference sequence). Between the trimmed V and J ends, which lost 2 bases and 6 bases, there was a span of 12 bases. The data derive from a study of cytomegalovirus exposure and HLA in healthy donors. 13 Jbeta primers and 60 Vbeta primers were used for the PCR. TCRdb's table, derived via immunoSEQ multiplex PCR, lists solely in-frame clones and lacks some. The sample shows about 98,000 clones, roughly two thirds of them seen only once. Input material: PBMCs. The clonotype originates from a female donor in good health and CMV-seronegative. The V gene is TRBV7-9, the J gene TRBJ2-3; possibly TRBD1 for D (6 bases). In DNA, the CDR3 is TGTGCCAGCAGCTTATCCAGGGACAAGGATACGCAGTATTTT. It translates to CASSLSRDKDTQYF.